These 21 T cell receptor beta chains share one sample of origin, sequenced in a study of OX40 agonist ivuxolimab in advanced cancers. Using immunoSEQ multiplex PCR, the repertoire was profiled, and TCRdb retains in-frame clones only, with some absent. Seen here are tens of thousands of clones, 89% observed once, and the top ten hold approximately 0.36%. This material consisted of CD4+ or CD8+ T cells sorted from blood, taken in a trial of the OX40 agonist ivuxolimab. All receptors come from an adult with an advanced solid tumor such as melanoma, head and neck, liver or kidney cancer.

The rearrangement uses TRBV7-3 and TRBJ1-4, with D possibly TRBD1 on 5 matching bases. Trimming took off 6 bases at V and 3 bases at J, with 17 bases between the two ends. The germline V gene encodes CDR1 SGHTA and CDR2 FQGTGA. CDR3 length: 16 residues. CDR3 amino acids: CASSLALGAPNEKLFF. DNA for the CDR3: TGTGCCAGCAGTTTGGCCCTAGGGGCACCTAATGAAAAACTGTTTTTT.

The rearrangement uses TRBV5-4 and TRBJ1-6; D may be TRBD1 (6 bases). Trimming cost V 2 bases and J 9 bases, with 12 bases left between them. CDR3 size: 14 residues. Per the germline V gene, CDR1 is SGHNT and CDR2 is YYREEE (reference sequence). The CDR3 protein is CASSFLGASSPLHF. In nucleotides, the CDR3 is TGTGCCAGCAGCTTTTTGGGGGCCAGTTCACCCCTCCACTTT.

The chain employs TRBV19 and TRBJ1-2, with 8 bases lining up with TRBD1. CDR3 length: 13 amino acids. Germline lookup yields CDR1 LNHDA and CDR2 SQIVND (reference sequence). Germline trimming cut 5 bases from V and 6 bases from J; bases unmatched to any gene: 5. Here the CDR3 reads CASSQTGADGYTF. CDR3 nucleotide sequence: TGTGCCAGTAGTCAGACAGGGGCGGATGGCTACACCTTC.

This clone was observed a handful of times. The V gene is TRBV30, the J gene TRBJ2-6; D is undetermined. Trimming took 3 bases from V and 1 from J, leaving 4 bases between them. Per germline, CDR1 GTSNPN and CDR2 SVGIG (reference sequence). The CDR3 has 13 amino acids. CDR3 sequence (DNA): TGTGCCTGGAGGTTGTCTGGGGCCAACGTCCTGACTTTC. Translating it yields CAWRLSGANVLTF.

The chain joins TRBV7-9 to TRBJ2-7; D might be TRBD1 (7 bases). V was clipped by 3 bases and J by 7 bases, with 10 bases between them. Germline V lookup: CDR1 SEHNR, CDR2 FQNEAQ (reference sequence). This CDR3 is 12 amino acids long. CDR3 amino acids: CASSLAGGEQYF. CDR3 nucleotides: TGTGCCAGCAGCTTGGCAGGGGGGGAGCAGTACTTC.

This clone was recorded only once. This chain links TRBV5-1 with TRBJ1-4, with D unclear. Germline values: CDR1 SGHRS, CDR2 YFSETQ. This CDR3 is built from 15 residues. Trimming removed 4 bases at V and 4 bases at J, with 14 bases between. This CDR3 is CASSHQGGLNEKLFF. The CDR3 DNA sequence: TGCGCCAGCAGCCATCAAGGAGGTCTTAATGAAAAACTGTTTTTT.

In DNA, the CDR3 is TGCGCCAGCAGCCAAGTACCCAGTACGCTCTATGGCTACACCTTC. As protein: CASSQVPSTLYGYTF. This chain joins TRBV4-3 and TRBJ1-2; D is unresolved. Germline V lookup: CDR1 LGHNA, CDR2 YSLEER. The CDR3 contains 15 residues. Deletions cut 1 base from V and 4 bases from J, with 13 bases between.

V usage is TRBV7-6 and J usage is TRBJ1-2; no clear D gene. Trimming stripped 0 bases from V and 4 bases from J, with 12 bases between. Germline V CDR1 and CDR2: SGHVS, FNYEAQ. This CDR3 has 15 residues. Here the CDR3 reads CASSLASDPSYGYTF. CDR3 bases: TGTGCCAGCAGCTTAGCGTCCGACCCCTCCTATGGCTACACCTTC.

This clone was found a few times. The CDR3 DNA reads as TGTGCCAGCAGCTCCACCGCAGGATCCTATGGCTACACCTTC. It translates to CASSSTAGSYGYTF. V gene TRBV7-3 combines with J gene TRBJ1-2; D gene uncertain. The germline gives CDR1 SGHTA, CDR2 FQGTGA. V was pared by 4 bases and J by 4 bases, with 13 bases between. This CDR3 is built from 14 residues.

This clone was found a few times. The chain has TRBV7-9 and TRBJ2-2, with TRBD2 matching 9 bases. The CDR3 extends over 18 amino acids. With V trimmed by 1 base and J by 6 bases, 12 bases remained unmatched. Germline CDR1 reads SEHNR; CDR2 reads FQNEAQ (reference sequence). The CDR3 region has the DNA TGTGCCAGCAGCTTAGAACGGTTGCGGGAGGGCCGGGCCGGGGAGCTGTTTTTT. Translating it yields CASSLERLREGRAGELFF.

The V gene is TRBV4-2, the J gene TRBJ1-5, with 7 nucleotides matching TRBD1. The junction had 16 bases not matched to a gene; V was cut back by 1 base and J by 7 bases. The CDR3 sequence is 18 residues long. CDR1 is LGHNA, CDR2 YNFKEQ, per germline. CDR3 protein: CASSQAGRGVSDGQPQHF. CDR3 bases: TGTGCCAGCAGCCAAGCGGGCAGGGGGGTGTCCGACGGGCAGCCCCAGCATTTT.

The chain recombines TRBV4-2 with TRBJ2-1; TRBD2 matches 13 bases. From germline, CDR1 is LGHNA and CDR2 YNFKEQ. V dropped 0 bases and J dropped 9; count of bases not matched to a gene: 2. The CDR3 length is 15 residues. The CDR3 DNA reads TGTGCCAGCAGCCAAGACACTAGCGGGGGGGGTGAGCAGTTCTTC. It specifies CASSQDTSGGGEQFF.

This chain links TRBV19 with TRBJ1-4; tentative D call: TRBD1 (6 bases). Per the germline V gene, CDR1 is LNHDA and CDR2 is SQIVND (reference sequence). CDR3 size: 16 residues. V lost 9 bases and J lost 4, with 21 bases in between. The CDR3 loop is CASSAGDMARNEKLFF. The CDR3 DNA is TGTGCCAGCAGTGCCGGGGACATGGCCCGTAATGAAAAACTGTTTTTT.

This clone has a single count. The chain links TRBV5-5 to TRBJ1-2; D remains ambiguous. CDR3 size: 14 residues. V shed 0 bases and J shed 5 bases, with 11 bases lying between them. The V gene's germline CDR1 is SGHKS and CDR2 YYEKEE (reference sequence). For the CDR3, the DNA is TGTGCCAGCAGCTTGGTTCCAGGCACGTATGGCTACACCTTC. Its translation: CASSLVPGTYGYTF.

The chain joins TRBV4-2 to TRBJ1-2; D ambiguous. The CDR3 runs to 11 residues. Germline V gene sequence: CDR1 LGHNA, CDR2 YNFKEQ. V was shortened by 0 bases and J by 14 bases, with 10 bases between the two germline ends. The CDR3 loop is CASSQEGRGTF. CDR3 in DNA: TGTGCCAGCAGCCAAGAGGGCAGAGGTACCTTC.

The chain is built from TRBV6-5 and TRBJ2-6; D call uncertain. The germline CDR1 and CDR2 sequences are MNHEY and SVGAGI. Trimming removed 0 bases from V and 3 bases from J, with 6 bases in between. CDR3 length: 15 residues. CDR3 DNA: TGTGCCAGCAGTTACTCGTGGGGTGGGGCCAACGTCCTGACTTTC. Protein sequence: CASSYSWGGANVLTF.

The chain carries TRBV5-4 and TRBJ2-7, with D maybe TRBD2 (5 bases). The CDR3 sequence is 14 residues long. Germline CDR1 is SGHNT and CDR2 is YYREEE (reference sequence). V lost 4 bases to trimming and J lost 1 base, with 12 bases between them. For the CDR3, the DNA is TGTGCCAGCAGCCGGGGAGACAAATCCTACGAGCAGTACTTC. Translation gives CASSRGDKSYEQYF.

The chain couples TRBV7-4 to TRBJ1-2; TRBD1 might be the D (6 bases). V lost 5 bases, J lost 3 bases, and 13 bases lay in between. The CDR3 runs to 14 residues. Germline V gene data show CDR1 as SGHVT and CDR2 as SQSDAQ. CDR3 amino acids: CASSPTQGHYGYTF. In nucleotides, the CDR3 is TGTGCCAGCAGCCCTACACAGGGACACTATGGCTACACCTTC. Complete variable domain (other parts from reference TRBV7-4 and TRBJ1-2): GAGVSQSPRYKVAKRGRDVALRCDSISGHVTLYWYRQTLGQGSEVLTYSQSDAQRDKSGRPSGRFSAERPERSVSTLKIQRTEQGDSAVYLCASSPTQGHYGYTFGSGTRLTVV.

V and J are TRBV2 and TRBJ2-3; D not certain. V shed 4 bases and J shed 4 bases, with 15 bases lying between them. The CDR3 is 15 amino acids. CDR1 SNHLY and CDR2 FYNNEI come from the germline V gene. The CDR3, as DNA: TGTGCCAGCAGTGCTGGGCGGTCCCTCTCAGATACGCAGTATTTT. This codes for CASSAGRSLSDTQYF.

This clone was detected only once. The CDR3, as DNA: TGTGCCAGCTCACCTAACCGACAGGGCGGAGAGACCCAGTACTTC. Protein product: CASSPNRQGGETQYF. The chain is built from TRBV18 and TRBJ2-5, with 7 bases that match TRBD1. This CDR3 is 15 amino acids long. Per the germline V gene, CDR1 is KGHSH and CDR2 is LQKENI. Trimming cost V 3 bases and J 4 bases; bases outside gene matches: 8.

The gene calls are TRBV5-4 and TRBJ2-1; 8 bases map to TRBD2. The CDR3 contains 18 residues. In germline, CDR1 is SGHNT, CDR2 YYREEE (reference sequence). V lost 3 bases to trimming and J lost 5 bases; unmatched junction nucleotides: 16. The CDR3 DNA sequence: TGTGCCAGCAGCTCGGTACTAGCGGTCCCGACGAGTGACAATGAGCAGTTCTTC. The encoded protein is CASSSVLAVPTSDNEQFF.